Listed here are 24 T cell receptor beta chains from one sample, sequenced in a study of response to subunit inactivated influenza vaccine. TCRdb recomputed calls from the RT-PCR reads with MiXCR, one row per CDR3 protein. The repertoire holds 280,000 or so distinct CDR3 sequences, with around a fifth as singletons. Sequences were derived from PBMCs from blood, sampled 21 months after vaccination. The receptor set was obtained from a man aged 45 to 75 who received an inactivated influenza vaccine.

Ten or more counts support this clonotype. This chain joins TRBV3-1 and TRBJ1-4, with a tentative D call TRBD1 (5 bases). CDR1 LGHDT and CDR2 YNNKEL come from the germline V gene (reference sequence). Trimming took off 7 bases at V and 7 bases at J, with 19 bases between the two ends. This CDR3 has 15 residues. Here the CDR3 reads CASTQGEGPGEKLFF. The CDR3, as DNA: TGTGCCAGCACCCAGGGAGAGGGACCAGGTGAAAAACTGTTTTTT.

The V and J genes are TRBV28 and TRBJ1-4; the D is unclear. CDR3 length: 14 residues. Trimming removed 2 bases at V and 6 bases at J, with 10 bases between. In germline, CDR1 is MDHEN, CDR2 SYDVKM. CDR3 residues: CASSLPQSHEKLFF. The CDR3 nucleotides are TGTGCCAGCAGTTTACCCCAGAGCCATGAAAAACTGTTTTTT.

The chain recombines TRBV30 with TRBJ2-5; no reliable D call. Germline assignment: CDR1 GTSNPN and CDR2 SVGIG (reference sequence). This CDR3 is built from 11 residues. The V end was cut by 4 bases, the J end by 4 bases, with 7 bases between. The CDR3 DNA reads TGTGCCTGGAAGACGGGAGAGACCCAGTACTTC. This translates into CAWKTGETQYF.

CDR3 DNA sequence: TGTGCCAGCAGCTCCGTTAGAGAGGGGGCTACCCCTGCCCTGCATCAGCCCCAGCATTTT. Amino acids: CASSSVREGATPALHQPQHF. The chain is built from TRBV21-1 and TRBJ1-5; no DNA check was done on the table's D call, TRBD1. TRBV21-1 constitutes a pseudogene. This CDR3 comprises 20 residues.

The gene calls are TRBV3-1 and TRBJ1-2, with D possibly being TRBD1 (6 bases). The CDR3 is 14 amino acids. Germline assignment: CDR1 LGHDT and CDR2 YNNKEL (reference sequence). V lost 4 bases and J lost 4, with 13 bases in between. CDR3 sequence reads: CASSPLQGVYGYTF. CDR3 bases: TGTGCCAGCAGCCCTCTACAGGGAGTCTATGGCTACACCTTC.

CDR3 in DNA: TGTGCCAGCAGCTTAGTCGGAAATAATGAAAAACTGTTTTTT. Translated, it gives CASSLVGNNEKLFF. V gene TRBV11-3 combines with J gene TRBJ1-4, with no clear D. The CDR3 has 14 residues. V was clipped by 1 base and J by 4 bases, with 7 bases between them. The germline CDR1 and CDR2 sequences are SGHNT and YENEEA.

V is TRBV7-6 and J is TRBJ2-7, with TRBD2 matching over 9 bases. The CDR3 contains 15 residues. With V trimmed by 3 bases and J by 1 base, 4 bases remained unmatched. Germline CDR1 is SGHVS and CDR2 is FNYEAQ. CDR3 DNA sequence: TGTGCCAGCAGCTTTGGGCTAGCGGGATCCTACGAGCAGTACTTC. Its protein product is CASSFGLAGSYEQYF.

This clonotype was found once. The rearrangement links TRBV11-3 to TRBJ2-5, with D hard to call. Trimming shortened V by 2 bases and J by 3 bases, and 7 bases separated the two germline ends. Germline V gene lookup returns CDR1 SGHNT and CDR2 YENEEA. The CDR3 has 13 residues. In DNA form, the CDR3 reads TGTGCCAGCAGCTTAACAGCTAAAGAGACCCAGTACTTC. Amino acid sequence: CASSLTAKETQYF.

This clonotype was seen only a few times. The chain has TRBV5-1 and TRBJ1-6, with D possibly being TRBD1 (6 bases). Trimming took 4 bases from V and 9 from J, leaving 17 bases between them. The CDR3 has 15 amino acids. CDR1 SGHRS and CDR2 YFSETQ come from the germline V gene. Written as DNA, the CDR3 is TGCGCCAGCAGCCCAGGGGTAGTCGTGAGTTCACCCCTCCACTTT. Protein sequence: CASSPGVVVSSPLHF. The whole variable domain, filled in from reference TRBV5-1 and TRBJ1-6, reads KAGVTQTPRYLIKTRGQQVTLSCSPISGHRSVSWYQQTPGQGLQFLFEYFSETQRNKGNFPGRFSGRQFSNSRSEMNVSTLELGDSALYLCASSPGVVVSSPLHFGNGTRLTVT.

This clonotype came up a few times. V and J are TRBV4-1 and TRBJ1-1; TRBD1 matches 8 bases. Germline assignment: CDR1 MGHRA and CDR2 YSYEKL. V lost 1 base, J lost 5 bases, and 9 bases stayed unmatched. CDR3 length equals 16 residues. The CDR3 DNA is TGCGCCAGCAGCCAAGGTTGGACAGGGTGGAATACTGAAGCTTTCTTT. As protein: CASSQGWTGWNTEAFF.

The genes are TRBV20-1 and TRBJ1-5; D not certain. V dropped 1 base and J dropped 11 bases, with 15 bases sitting between them. The CDR3 runs 13 residues. Germline assignment: CDR1 DFQATT and CDR2 SNEGSKA (reference sequence). CDR3 amino acids: CSARGADLRAQHF. CDR3 in DNA: TGCAGTGCTAGAGGGGCAGACTTGAGGGCCCAGCATTTT.

This rearrangement joins TRBV20-1 to TRBJ2-2; 7 bases are shared with TRBD2. The J segment lost 4 bases and the V segment lost 5 bases, leaving 7 bases of the junction unmatched. This CDR3 has 14 amino acids. Germline-derived CDR1 and CDR2 are DFQATT and SNEGSKA (reference sequence). As DNA, the CDR3 is TGCAGTGCTCCCTTGGGGGGGGTCACCGGGGAGCTGTTTTTT. Encoded protein: CSAPLGGVTGELFF.

V usage is TRBV29-1 and J usage is TRBJ1-1, with D maybe TRBD1 (5 bases). Germline-derived CDR1 and CDR2 are SQVTM and ANQGSEA. The CDR3 is 15 amino acids. V lost 6 bases and J 0 bases, leaving 17 bases between the germline ends. The CDR3 is CSVSGIGAMNTEAFF. CDR3 nucleotide sequence: TGCAGCGTCTCAGGGATTGGGGCCATGAACACTGAAGCTTTCTTT. Full variable domain (missing parts from reference TRBV29-1 and TRBJ1-1): SAVISQKPSRDICQRGTSLTIQCQVDSQVTMMFWYRQQPGQSLTLIATANQGSEATYESGFVIDKFPISRPNLTFSTLTVSNMSPEDSSIYLCSVSGIGAMNTEAFFGQGTRLTVV.

J is TRBJ2-1 and V is TRBV7-2, with 7 bases that match TRBD1. The CDR3 extends over 16 amino acids. The V and J ends lost 6 bases and 8 bases, in that order; junction bases with no gene match: 16. Germline V CDR1 and CDR2: SGHTA, FQGNSA. The CDR3 reads CASSLGGLAGRDEQFF. As DNA, the CDR3 is TGTGCCAGCAGTCTAGGGGGCCTAGCCGGTAGGGATGAGCAGTTCTTC.

In this sample, this clonotype turned up a few times. V is TRBV15 and J is TRBJ1-4, with 7 positions matching TRBD1. The junction had 15 bases not matched to a gene; V was cut back by 1 base and J by 7 bases. The CDR3 consists of 18 residues. Germline lookup yields CDR1 LNHNV and CDR2 YYDKDF (reference sequence). In nucleotides, the CDR3 is TGTGCCACCAGCAGAGGACTGAAGATGGAGGGGGCGGGTGAAAAACTGTTTTTT. Residues: CATSRGLKMEGAGEKLFF.

This clonotype was observed at least ten times. V usage is TRBV20-1 and J usage is TRBJ1-2, with D maybe TRBD1 (6 bases). The V and J ends lost 5 bases and 4 bases respectively, with 20 bases between them. The CDR3 consists of 15 residues. Germline CDR1 reads DFQATT; CDR2 reads SNEGSKA (reference sequence). DNA of the CDR3: TGCAGTGCTTCATCACTACAGGGTGGGATCTATGGCTACACCTTC. Protein sequence: CSASSLQGGIYGYTF.

This chain connects TRBV24-1 to TRBJ2-5, with D uncertain. This CDR3 has 13 residues. Trimming removed 4 bases from V and 5 bases from J, with 10 bases in between. Germline CDR1 reads KGHDR; CDR2 reads SFDVKD. CDR3: CATSEYLGETQYF. Written as DNA, the CDR3 is TGTGCCACCAGTGAATACTTAGGGGAGACCCAGTACTTC.

The chain carries TRBV28 and TRBJ1-1; no clear D gene. The CDR3 is 16 residues long. Trimming took 5 bases from V and 4 from J, leaving 20 bases between them. In germline, CDR1 is MDHEN, CDR2 SYDVKM. The CDR3 is CASSPSVQARGTEAFF. CDR3 DNA sequence: TGTGCCAGCAGTCCCTCGGTGCAGGCCCGGGGCACTGAAGCTTTCTTT.

As DNA, the CDR3 is TGTGCCAGTGAGTTTAACAGGGGCTCTGAAGCTTTCTTT. As protein: CASEFNRGSEAFF. The rearrangement links TRBV12-3 or TRBV12-4 to TRBJ1-1; 7 positions agree with TRBD1. V shed 9 bases and J 6 bases; nucleotides not matched to a gene: 10. The CDR3 consists of 13 residues.

In the case of this clonotype: The CDR3 carries no conserved terminal phenylalanine or tryptophan, so it likely arises from a read error. V and J are TRBV6-2 or TRBV6-3 and TRBJ1-2; 8 nucleotides line up with TRBD1. CDR1 is MNHEY, CDR2 SVGEGT, per germline. Trimming cost V 6 bases and J 1 base; bases outside gene matches: 19. This CDR3 spans 19 amino acids. The DNA for the CDR3 is TGTGCCAGCAGGACTACCCCCGGGACAGGTTGGGGGAATAACTATGGCTACACCGTC. It codes for CASRTTPGTGWGNNYGYTV.

The V and J genes are TRBV20-1 and TRBJ2-5; D remains unclear. This CDR3 has 13 amino acids. V lost 3 bases to trimming and J lost 5 bases, with 13 bases between them. The germline V gene has CDR1 DFQATT and CDR2 SNEGSKA (reference sequence). CDR3 bases: TGCAGTGCTAGCTCATCTAGATTGGAGACCCAGTACTTC. It codes for CSASSSRLETQYF.

This clonotype was found a few times. This sequence joins TRBV5-1 and TRBJ1-6, with D perhaps TRBD1 (6 bases). Germline V gene data show CDR1 as SGHRS and CDR2 as YFSETQ. The CDR3 length is 16 residues. V lost 4 bases and J lost 1, with 12 bases in between. The CDR3 region has the DNA TGCGCCAGCAGCCCAGGGACATCTTCCTATAATTCACCCCTCCACTTT. This encodes CASSPGTSSYNSPLHF.

This chain links TRBV7-9 with TRBJ2-3, with 9 bases matching TRBD1. In germline, CDR1 is SEHNR, CDR2 FQNEAQ (reference sequence). The CDR3 consists of 16 residues. The ends lost 5 bases at V and 5 bases at J; junction bases unmatched: 11. The CDR3 nucleotides are TGTGCCAGCAGCCCGCTCACTGGACAGGGGAGAGATACGCAGTATTTT. Protein: CASSPLTGQGRDTQYF.

The CDR3 loop is CAWSVHGSMAFF. The CDR3 region has the DNA TGTGCCTGGAGTGTACATGGAAGTATGGCTTTCTTT. This chain uses TRBV30 with TRBJ1-1; D gene unclear. Trimming removed 0 bases at V and 11 bases at J, with 13 bases between. This CDR3 has 12 amino acids. Per the germline V gene, CDR1 is GTSNPN and CDR2 is SVGIG (reference sequence).